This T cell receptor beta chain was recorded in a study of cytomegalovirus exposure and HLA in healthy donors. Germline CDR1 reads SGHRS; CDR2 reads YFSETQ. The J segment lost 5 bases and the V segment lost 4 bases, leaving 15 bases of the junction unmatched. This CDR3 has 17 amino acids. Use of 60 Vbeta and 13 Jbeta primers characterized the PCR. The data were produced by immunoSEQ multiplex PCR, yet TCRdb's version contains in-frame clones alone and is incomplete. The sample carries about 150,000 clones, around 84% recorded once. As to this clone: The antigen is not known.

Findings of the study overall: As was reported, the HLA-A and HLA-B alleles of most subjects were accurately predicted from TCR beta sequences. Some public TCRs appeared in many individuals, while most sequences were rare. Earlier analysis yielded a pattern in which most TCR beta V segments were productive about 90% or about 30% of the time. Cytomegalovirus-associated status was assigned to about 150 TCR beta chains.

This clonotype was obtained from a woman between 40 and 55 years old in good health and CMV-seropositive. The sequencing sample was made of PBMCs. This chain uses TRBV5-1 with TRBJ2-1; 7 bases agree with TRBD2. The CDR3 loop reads CASSARGLSVGNNEQFF. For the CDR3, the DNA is TGCGCCAGCAGCGCGCGGGGACTATCGGTCGGGAACAATGAGCAGTTCTTC.